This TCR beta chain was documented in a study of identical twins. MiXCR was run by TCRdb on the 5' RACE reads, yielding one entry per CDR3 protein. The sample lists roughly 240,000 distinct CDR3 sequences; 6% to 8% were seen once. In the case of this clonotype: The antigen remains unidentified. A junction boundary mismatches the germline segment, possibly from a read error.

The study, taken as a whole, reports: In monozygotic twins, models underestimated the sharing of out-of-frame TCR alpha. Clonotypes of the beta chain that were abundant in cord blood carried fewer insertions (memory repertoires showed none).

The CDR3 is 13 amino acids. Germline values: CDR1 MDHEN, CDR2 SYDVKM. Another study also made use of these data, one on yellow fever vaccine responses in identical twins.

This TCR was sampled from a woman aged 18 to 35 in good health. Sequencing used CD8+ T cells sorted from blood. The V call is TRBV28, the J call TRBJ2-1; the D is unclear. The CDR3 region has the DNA TGTGCCAGCAGTTTAGCTGATTACAATAAGCAGTTCTTC. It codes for CASSLADYNKQFF.